This T cell receptor (beta chain) is drawn from a study of CD8 T cells in ankylosing spondylitis. Study conclusions and caveats: Some motif variants had been reported before (in reactive arthritis synovial fluid and blood).

V lost 4 bases and J 5 bases, leaving 15 bases between the germline ends. CDR3 size: 14 residues. CDR1 SGDLS and CDR2 YYNGEE come from the germline V gene. Via MiXCR, TCRdb re-called the 5' RACE reads, giving one row per CDR3 protein. The sample records about 42,000 distinct CDR3 sequences, about 2.5% being singletons. This clonotype showed up many times. No antigen is known for it. Sequences were obtained from blood, either unsorted or a sorted T cell fraction (not recorded which). This sequence was found in a male donor with ankylosing spondylitis or in good health (not recorded which). V and J are TRBV9 and TRBJ2-5; tentatively, D is TRBD2 (5 bases). The CDR3 reads CASSPSSLRETQYF. In nucleotides, the CDR3 is TGTGCCAGCAGCCCTAGCTCCCTTCGGGAGACCCAGTACTTC.